This paragraph reports one T cell receptor beta chain. Its antigen is not identified. PCR was performed using 60 Vbeta and 13 Jbeta primers. Profiled with immunoSEQ multiplex PCR; TCRdb holds only in-frame clones, not every one. This table lists approximately 30,000 clones. These data originate in a study of cytomegalovirus exposure and HLA in healthy donors. General study findings and limits: Researchers had no immune exposure information except CMV serostatus available. Altogether, 150 to 200 TCR beta chains were recorded as cytomegalovirus-associated.

The sequence came from a woman aged 40 to 49 in good health and CMV-seropositive. The sequencing sample was made of PBMCs.

The CDR3 spells CASSLERLAGEQYF. Written as DNA, the CDR3 is TGTGCCAGCAGCTTAGAAAGGCTAGCGGGCGAGCAGTACTTC. V gene TRBV11-2 combines with J gene TRBJ2-7; 8 bases match TRBD2. The CDR3 has 14 residues. With V trimmed by 0 bases and J by 6 bases, 4 bases remained unmatched. Germline CDR1 SGHAT, CDR2 FQNNGV.